This is a list of T cell receptor beta chains from one sample in a study of early T cells in non-severe SARS-CoV-2 infection. TCRdb re-analysed the 5' RACE reads in MiXCR, keeping a single row per CDR3 protein. Counted here are tens of thousands of distinct CDR3 sequences, approximately 6% occurring once; the ten biggest clones make up approximately 6.3%. This specimen was whole blood, taken at baseline. The receptors originated from an adult who was a healthcare worker with PCR-confirmed SARS-CoV-2 infection or an uninfected control (not recorded which). Both conserved end residues are part of each CDR3.

v_call	j_call	cdr3_aa
TRBV29-1	TRBJ1-5	CSVAGSNQPQHF
TRBV7-8	TRBJ1-2	CASSLASGYGRGYTF
TRBV11-2	TRBJ1-1	CASSLGGTENTEAFF
TRBV12-3/TRBV12-4	TRBJ2-2	CASSLKGPIWLTLGPETYTGELFF
TRBV7-6	TRBJ2-1	CASSMGDGPNNEQFF
TRBV27	TRBJ1-2	CASSLGTGRLNYGYTF
TRBV27	TRBJ2-6	CASQVPGANVLTF
TRBV4-2	TRBJ2-2	CASSQDSQSGELFF
TRBV2	TRBJ2-2	CASRPGVAGELFF
TRBV20-1	TRBJ1-1	CSALVPGEAFF
TRBV12-3/TRBV12-4	TRBJ1-5	CASSLGDREDQPQHF
TRBV7-9	TRBJ2-7	CASSFGRGTDEQYF
TRBV18	TRBJ2-5	CASSPLSPSRETQYF
TRBV3-1	TRBJ2-3	CASSQRPADTQYF
TRBV27	TRBJ1-6	CASSLFLGNNSPLHF
TRBV12-3/TRBV12-4	TRBJ2-3	CASSLGWSTDTQYF
TRBV20-1	TRBJ2-3	CSAIQQNTDTQYF
TRBV7-2	TRBJ2-3	CASSLPSTDTQYF
TRBV14	TRBJ2-1	CASSDSHEQFF
TRBV19	TRBJ2-5	CASSITREAETQYF
TRBV4-2	TRBJ2-7	CASSQAAQSDYEQYF
TRBV6-1	TRBJ1-1	CASSEAGGAGNTEAFF
TRBV5-6	TRBJ2-3	CASSFVGPVWDTQYF